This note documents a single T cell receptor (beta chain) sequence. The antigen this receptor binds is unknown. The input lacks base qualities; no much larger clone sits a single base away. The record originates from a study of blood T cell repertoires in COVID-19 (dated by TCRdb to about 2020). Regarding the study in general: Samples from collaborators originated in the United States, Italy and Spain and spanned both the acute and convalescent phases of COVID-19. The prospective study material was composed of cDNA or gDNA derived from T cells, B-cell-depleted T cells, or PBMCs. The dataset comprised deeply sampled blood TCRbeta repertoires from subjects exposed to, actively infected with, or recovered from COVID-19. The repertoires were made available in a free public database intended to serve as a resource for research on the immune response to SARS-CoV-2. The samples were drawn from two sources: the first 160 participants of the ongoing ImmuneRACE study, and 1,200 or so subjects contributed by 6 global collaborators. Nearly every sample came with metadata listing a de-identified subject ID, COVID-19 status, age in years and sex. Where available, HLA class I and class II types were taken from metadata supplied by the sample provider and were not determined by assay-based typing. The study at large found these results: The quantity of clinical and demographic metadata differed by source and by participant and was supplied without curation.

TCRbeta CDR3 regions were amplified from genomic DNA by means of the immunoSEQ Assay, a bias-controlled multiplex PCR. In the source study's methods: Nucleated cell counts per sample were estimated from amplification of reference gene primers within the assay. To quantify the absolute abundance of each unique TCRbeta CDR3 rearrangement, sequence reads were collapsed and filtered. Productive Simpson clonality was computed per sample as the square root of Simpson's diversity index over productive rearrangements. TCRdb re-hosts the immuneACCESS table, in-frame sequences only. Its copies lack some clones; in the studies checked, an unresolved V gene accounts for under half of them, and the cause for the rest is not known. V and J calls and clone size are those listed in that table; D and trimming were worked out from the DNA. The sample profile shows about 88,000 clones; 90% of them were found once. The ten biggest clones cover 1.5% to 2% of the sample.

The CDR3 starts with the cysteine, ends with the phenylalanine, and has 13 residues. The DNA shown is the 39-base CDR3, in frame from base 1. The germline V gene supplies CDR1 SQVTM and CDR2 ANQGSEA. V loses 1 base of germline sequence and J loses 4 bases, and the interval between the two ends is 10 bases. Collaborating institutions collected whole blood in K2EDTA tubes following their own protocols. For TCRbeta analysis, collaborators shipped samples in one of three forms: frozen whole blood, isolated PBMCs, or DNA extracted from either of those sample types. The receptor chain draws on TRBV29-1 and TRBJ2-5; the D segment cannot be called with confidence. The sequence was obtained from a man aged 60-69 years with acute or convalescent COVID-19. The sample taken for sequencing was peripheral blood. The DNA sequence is TGCAGCGTTGAAGCGACATATGGAGAGACCCAGTACTTC. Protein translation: CSVEATYGETQYF.